This TCR beta chain was retrieved from a study of T-cell memory formation after mild COVID-19 (dated by TCRdb to 2020 to 2022). Describing the broader study: TCR sequence clusters from the two donors were largely donor specific. Longitudinal TCRalpha and TCRbeta repertoire sequencing tracked T-cell clones expanding and contracting after mild COVID-19 in a couple of donors. The cohort was made up of two young adult volunteers, one female and one male, who were previously healthy. Study-level results and caveats: Contracting CD4+ clones were located mainly in the CM and EM memory subsets, whereas CD8+ clones were found to be enriched in EMRA. Whether the second-wave clones peaking on day 37 were SARS-CoV-2 specific was not confirmed. Clones that contracted from day 15 to 85 showed balanced CD4/CD8 phenotypes, whereas a second wave of clones that expanded from day 15 to 37 leaned towards CD4+. Some responding clones were detected in pre-infection memory, suggesting pre-existing cross-reactive memory T cells joined the SARS-CoV-2 response. The study included only a couple of mild cases, and larger cohorts that include severe cases with pre-infection samples were judged to be necessary.

Relative to germline, V is missing 7 bases and J is missing 3 bases, with 8 bases of the junction outside any gene match. The CDR3 numbers 14 residues from cysteine through phenylalanine. The sequence is cut down to CDR3 DNA, 42 bases in frame from base 1. The germline V gene provides CDR1 SQVTM and CDR2 ANQGSEA. Sequencing relied on an Illumina NovaSeq 6000. Using 5'RACE with constant-segment primers, TCRalpha and TCRbeta cDNA libraries were constructed, with sample barcodes and unique molecular identifiers added in the process. Trizol reagent was used to extract RNA from every sample. Amplification of the libraries took two PCR steps, and the second step added a second sample barcode plus Illumina TruSeq adapters. The libraries were sequenced on an Illumina NovaSeq using 2 x 150 bp paired-end reads. Under the source paper's analysis protocol: With migec v1.2.7, reads were demultiplexed and then collapsed into UMI-guided consensus sequences. With mixcr v2.1.11, UMI consensuses were aligned to TRA and TRB V and J templates and assembled into clonotypes. Expanded or contracted clonotypes were those called significant by both edgeR and NoisET, with noise models trained on biological replicates. For edgeR calls, the cutoffs were a false discovery rate-adjusted p below 0.01 and a log2 fold-change threshold of 1. PCA with hierarchical clustering of max-normalized trajectories of the 1000 most abundant clonotypes was used as exploratory dynamics analysis. Each responding clone was given a CD4 or CD8 phenotype based on the CD4+ and CD8+ repertoires, which had been sequenced separately. Through fastp at Q25 and MiXCR, TCRdb rebuilt clones from the public reads, retaining in-frame beta chains. Each entry is one CDR3 protein sequence, shown with its most common DNA and genes. These V and J calls originate from TCRdb's pipeline instead of the authors' own analysis. Within this sample are around 440,000 distinct CDR3 sequences, with roughly 20% of them counted one time only. Approximately 13% of the sample rests with the top ten.

Concerning this clonotype: Its antigen is still unknown. Base qualities are not at hand, and no much larger clone is one base apart.

Ficoll-Paque density gradient centrifugation was the method used to isolate PBMCs. The sequence is built from TRBV29-1 and TRBJ1-1, with TRBD1 identical over 10 junction bases. The sequence derives from an adult woman who had mild COVID-19 (a few samples of this study predate the infection). The sample titles of this study are shuffled in the database, so cell type and time point are left out; the donor was told from shared clones. Sample: PBMCs or a T cell subset sorted from them (not recorded which). CDR3 loop: CSGQGAATDTEAFF. In nucleotides, the sequence is TGCAGCGGACAGGGGGCGGCCACGGACACTGAAGCTTTCTTT.